The TCR beta chain under discussion was sequenced for a study of early T cells in non-severe SARS-CoV-2 infection. Study-wide background: Unsorted whole-blood RNA was sequenced in bulk, leaving chains unpaired. Study-wide findings and caveats: Using VDJdb, the matching emphasized anti-spike CD8 responses while missing private and CD4 specificities.

This clonotype was found many times. Its specificity is not known. Separate cDNA molecules each had unique molecular identifiers attached to them. Via MiXCR, TCRdb re-called the 5' RACE reads, giving one row per CDR3 protein. The data show 32,000 or so distinct CDR3 sequences, with about 6.1% seen just once and more than 5% held by the top ten. Germline V gives CDR1 LGHDT, CDR2 YNNKEL (reference sequence). CDR3 length: 15 residues. Trimming cost V 6 bases and J 3 bases, with 15 bases left between them. This clonotype was obtained from an adult who was a healthcare worker with PCR-confirmed SARS-CoV-2 infection or an uninfected control (not recorded which). The V call is TRBV3-1, the J call TRBJ2-1; possibly TRBD2 for D (6 bases). Sequences were obtained from whole blood. Written as DNA, the CDR3 is TGTGCCAGCAGGCAACTAGCAGGCAACTACAATGAGCAGTTCTTC. Translated: CASRQLAGNYNEQFF.